The 4 T cell receptor beta chains reported below all come from one sample, sequenced in a study of shared clonotypes between healthy human individuals. Repertoires were generated with immunoSEQ multiplex PCR, while TCRdb's copy carries only in-frame clones and drops some. Of about 800,000 clones in the sample, about 96% were seen once. The naive CD8 population came from CD45RO-negative cells selected for CCR7, without terminally differentiated effector memory CD45RA+ cells. Sequencing used naive CD8+ T cells sorted from blood. The receptors were gathered from a man aged 25-45 years in good health.

This clone appeared once. The chain links TRBV9 to TRBJ2-2; TRBD2 aligns across 7 bases. Germline V lookup: CDR1 SGDLS, CDR2 YYNGEE. The length of the CDR3 is 17 residues. J lost 7 bases, V lost 5 bases, and 17 bases had no gene match. The CDR3 region is CASSGMGRGSGLGELFF. CDR3 DNA: TGTGCCAGCAGTGGAATGGGGAGGGGATCGGGTCTCGGGGAGCTGTTTTTT. The full variable domain, its missing parts supplied by reference TRBV9 and TRBJ2-2, is DSGVTQTPKHLITATGQRVTLRCSPRSGDLSVYWYQQSLDQGLQFLIQYYNGEERAKGNILERFSAQQFPDLHSELNLSSLELGDSALYFCASSGMGRGSGLGELFFGEGSRLTVL.

V and J are TRBV7-8 and TRBJ2-1; 12 bases line up with TRBD2. This CDR3 is built from 14 residues. The ends lost 6 bases at V and 9 bases at J; junction bases unmatched: 6. Germline V lookup: CDR1 SGHVS, CDR2 FQNEAQ. CDR3 nucleotides: TGTGCCAGCAGTGAGACTAGCGGGAGAGTTGAGCAGTTCTTC. It yields the protein CASSETSGRVEQFF.

The chain employs TRBV11-2 and TRBJ1-1; possible D gene TRBD1, 6 bases. The CDR3 spans 11 residues. Germline V gene lookup returns CDR1 SGHAT and CDR2 FQNNGV. Trimming left V 5 bases short and J 7 bases short, with 8 bases between. CDR3 sequence (DNA): TGTGCCAGCAGCCTAGGGGGTGAAGCTTTCTTT. Protein product: CASSLGGEAFF. The whole variable domain, filled in from reference TRBV11-2 and TRBJ1-1, reads EAGVAQSPRYKIIEKRQSVAFWCNPISGHATLYWYQQILGQGPKLLIQFQNNGVVDDSQLPKDRFSAERLKGVDSTLKIQPAKLEDSAVYLCASSLGGEAFFGQGTRLTVV.

The V call is TRBV19, the J call TRBJ2-7; 8 bases align to TRBD2. Germline-derived CDR1 and CDR2 are LNHDA and SQIVND (reference sequence). The trim removed 5 bases at V and 3 bases at J, leaving 6 bases unmatched. This CDR3 has 14 amino acids. CDR3 bases: TGTGCCAGTAGTTTAACTAGCGGACTCTACGAGCAGTACTTC. It encodes CASSLTSGLYEQYF.